The 10 T cell receptor beta chains below come from one sample, sequenced in a study of T cells in Graves' hyperthyroidism and ophthalmopathy. Amplification targeted TCR beta CDR3 regions from RNA transcripts. Using the HTBI primer set, a first-round RT-PCR was run on the TCR CDR3. MiXCR, applied by TCRdb to the multiplex PCR reads, yields one record per CDR3 protein. Among almost 50,000 distinct CDR3 sequences listed, 54% were seen once. Sample: peripheral blood or thyroid tissue (not recorded which). The receptors come from a man younger than 30 with Graves' hyperthyroidism.

The chain links TRBV7-8 to TRBJ1-5; D possibly corresponds to TRBD1 (5 bases). CDR3 length: 12 amino acids. Germline V gene lookup returns CDR1 SGHVS and CDR2 FQNEAQ. Trimming took 3 bases from V and 15 from J, leaving 15 bases between them. The CDR3 here is CASSLTSGGRHF. The DNA of the CDR3 is TGTGCCAGCAGCTTGACGAGCGGGGGTCGGCATTTT.

This clonotype was detected ten times or more. The V call is TRBV12-3 or TRBV12-4, the J call TRBJ2-2; D uncertain. CDR3 length: 13 residues. V was clipped by 10 bases and J by 4 bases, with 13 bases between them. The CDR3 bases are TGTGCCAACAACCGGGTGGCCACCGGGGAGCTGTTTTTT. Amino acid sequence: CANNRVATGELFF.

Note on this clonotype: An end of the junction differs from the germline gene, which may be a read error. The V gene is TRBV15, the J gene TRBJ2-2; D is perhaps TRBD2 (6 bases). CDR1 LNHNV and CDR2 YYDKDF come from the germline V gene (reference sequence). This CDR3 is built from 18 residues. The CDR3 loop reads CATSRGPPTSHLAGGLFF. Here the CDR3 DNA reads TGTGCCACCAGCAGAGGGCCGCCTACTAGCCATCTCGCCGGGGGGCTGTTTTTT.

This clonotype was counted ten times or more. The genes are TRBV5-1 and TRBJ1-5; D may be TRBD1 (6 bases). Trimming removed 4 bases at V and 6 bases at J, with 20 bases between. The CDR3 is 16 amino acids. The germline CDR1 and CDR2 sequences are SGHRS and YFSETQ. CDR3 nucleotide sequence: TGCGCCAGCAGCCCTGGCGATAGGGGGTCGTTTCAGCCCCAGCATTTT. It is translated as CASSPGDRGSFQPQHF.

As to this clonotype: The final CDR3 position lacks the conserved phenylalanine or tryptophan, pointing to a likely read error. The genes are TRBV20-1 and TRBJ1-6; no clear D gene. CDR3 size: 13 residues. Per the germline V gene, CDR1 is DFQATT and CDR2 is SNEGSKA (reference sequence). CDR3 DNA sequence: TGCAGGGCGGACGGAGATTATAATTCACCCCTCCACCTT. Protein: CRADGDYNSPLHL.

The chain recombines TRBV7-9 with TRBJ1-4; the D gene is possibly TRBD1 (5 bases). Per germline, CDR1 SEHNR and CDR2 FQNEAQ (reference sequence). The CDR3 runs to 16 residues. With 1 base removed from V and 10 bases from J, the gap between germline ends came to 19 bases. The CDR3 DNA reads TGTGCCAGCAGCTTAGGGGGTGCGGGGGTATCCGGAAAACTGTTTTTT. Translated: CASSLGGAGVSGKLFF. Complete variable domain (other parts from reference TRBV7-9 and TRBJ1-4): DTGVSQNPRHKITKRGQNVTFRCDPISEHNRLYWYRQTLGQGPEFLTYFQNEAQLEKSRLLSDRFSAERPKGSFSTLEIQRTEQGDSAMYLCASSLGGAGVSGKLFFGSGTQLSVL.

The chain combines TRBV29-1 with TRBJ2-7; 12 bases fit TRBD2. This CDR3 region has 17 residues. The ends lost 4 bases at V and 7 bases at J; junction bases unmatched: 17. CDR1 SQVTM and CDR2 ANQGSEA come from the germline V gene. The CDR3, as DNA: TGCAGCGTTGTAAGCGGCCAAGAGACTAGCGGGAGTAGTGAGCAGTACTTC. This encodes CSVVSGQETSGSSEQYF.

The table lists this clonotype with many counts. The V call is TRBV20-1, the J call TRBJ2-7; D is perhaps TRBD1 (5 bases). Germline CDR1 DFQATT, CDR2 SNEGSKA (reference sequence). Trimming removed 3 bases at V and 6 bases at J, with 9 bases between. The CDR3 loop spans 11 amino acids. Here the CDR3 DNA reads TGCAGTGCTAGTCTGCAGGGCGAGCAGTACTTC. It codes for CSASLQGEQYF.

The V gene is TRBV4-1, the J gene TRBJ2-5; 8 bases map to TRBD2. V was clipped by 1 base and J by 4 bases; unmatched bases: 5. CDR3 length equals 15 residues. CDR1 MGHRA and CDR2 YSYEKL come from the germline V gene. The CDR3 loop reads CASSQGLAGLETQYF. CDR3 sequence (DNA): TGCGCCAGCAGCCAAGGCCTAGCGGGCTTAGAGACCCAGTACTTC.

This clonotype was counted ten times or more. The chain recombines TRBV20-1 with TRBJ2-3; 10 positions match TRBD2. The junction had 18 bases not matched to a gene; V was cut back by 6 bases and J by 6 bases. CDR3 length: 17 residues. CDR1 and CDR2 (germline): DFQATT, SNEGSKA (reference sequence). CDR3 in amino acids: CSAEPSPLLAGPDTQYF. The CDR3 DNA reads as TGCAGTGCCGAGCCTTCCCCTCTACTAGCGGGGCCCGATACGCAGTATTTT.